These 12 T cell receptor beta chains originate from one sample sequenced in a study of T cell repertoires in cytomegalovirus infection. A single record per CDR3 protein comes from TCRdb applying MiXCR to the reads. Of 650,000 to 900,000 distinct CDR3 sequences in the sample, about 28% were seen once. These receptors have no identified antigens. Sequencing used cultured CD8+ T cells from PBMCs, obtained from culture after CMV antigen stimulation. The receptors were sampled from a human donor in good health (CMV status not recorded). Some clones in this sample may be carry-over from other donors' samples.

This clonotype came up a few times. The chain links TRBV6-1 to TRBJ1-3; the D gene is possibly TRBD1 (6 bases). Germline values: CDR1 MNHNS, CDR2 SASEGT. The CDR3 totals 19 residues. The V end was cut by 2 bases, the J end by 0 bases, with 20 bases between. The CDR3 loop reads CASSEYGDIPGSSGNTIYF. DNA for the CDR3: TGTGCCAGCAGTGAATACGGGGACATCCCTGGAAGCTCTGGAAACACCATATATTTT.

The chain employs TRBV15 and TRBJ2-7, with D tentatively TRBD2 (6 bases). The ends were cut back, 5 bases at V and 0 bases at J, with 8 bases in the middle. From germline, CDR1 is LNHNV and CDR2 YYDKDF (reference sequence). CDR3 length equals 13 residues. CDR3 residues: CATSWGDSYEQYF. The CDR3 DNA is TGTGCCACCAGCTGGGGGGACTCCTACGAGCAGTACTTC.

This clonotype has a handful of counts. The V gene is TRBV12-3 or TRBV12-4, the J gene TRBJ1-1; the match to TRBD1 covers 7 bases. V shed 4 bases, J shed 0 bases, and the junction held 5 bases outside the gene matches. The length of the CDR3 is 15 residues. CDR3 region: CASSSGDSLNTEAFF. The CDR3 nucleotides read TGTGCCAGCAGTTCCGGGGACAGCCTGAACACTGAAGCTTTCTTT.

V gene TRBV7-9 combines with J gene TRBJ2-7; 13 nucleotides agree with TRBD2. The CDR3 runs 15 residues. Trimming at V came to 5 bases and at J to 4 bases, leaving 5 bases not matched to a gene. CDR1 and CDR2 from the germline V gene are SEHNR and FQNEAQ (reference sequence). CDR3 amino acids: CASSPPGLAGYEQYV. The CDR3 nucleotides read TGTGCCAGCAGCCCTCCGGGACTAGCGGGATACGAGCAGTACGTC.

This clonotype was recorded at least ten times. The rearrangement links TRBV7-8 to TRBJ2-1; D is unclear. Trimming shortened V by 3 bases and J by 2 bases, and 8 bases separated the two germline ends. The CDR3 consists of 14 residues. CDR1 is SGHVS, CDR2 FQNEAQ, per germline. Written as DNA, the CDR3 is TGTGCCAGCAGCTTTGCGGATGCCTACAATGAGCAGTTCTTC. Translating gives CASSFADAYNEQFF.

This clonotype was seen repeatedly, ten times or more. CDR3 sequence: CASSQRLAVVSEQYF. As DNA, the CDR3 is TGTGCCAGCAGCCAAAGACTAGCGGTGGTTTCTGAGCAGTACTTC. The V call is TRBV7-6, the J call TRBJ2-7, with 9 nucleotides matching TRBD2. Per the germline V gene, CDR1 is SGHVS and CDR2 is FNYEAQ. This CDR3 region has 15 residues. V shed 5 bases, J shed 7 bases, and the junction held 12 bases outside the gene matches. The full variable domain, completed using reference TRBV7-6 and TRBJ2-7, is GAGVSQSPRYKVTKRGQDVALRCDPISGHVSLYWYRQALGQGPEFLTYFNYEAQQDKSGLPNDRFSAERPEGSISTLTIQRTEQRDSAMYRCASSQRLAVVSEQYFGPGTRLTVT.

The CDR3 loop reads CASSLMGQGEAFF. The CDR3 DNA reads as TGTGCCAGCAGTTTAATGGGGCAGGGTGAAGCTTTCTTT. The chain employs TRBV12-3 or TRBV12-4 and TRBJ1-1, with D perhaps TRBD1 (5 bases). The CDR3 spans 13 residues. Trimming took 2 bases from V and 7 from J, leaving 11 bases between them.

The CDR3 nucleotides read TGTGCCAGCCCGGGGAAATACACAGATACGCAGTATTTT. Translating it yields CASPGKYTDTQYF. This chain links TRBV2 with TRBJ2-3; tentative D call: TRBD2 (5 bases). The V and J ends lost 8 bases and 2 bases respectively, with 11 bases between them. From germline, CDR1 is SNHLY and CDR2 FYNNEI. There are 13 residues in the CDR3. The whole variable domain, remainder taken from reference TRBV2 and TRBJ2-3, is EPEVTQTPSHQVTQMGQEVILRCVPISNHLYFYWYRQILGQKVEFLVSFYNNEISEKSEIFDDQFSVERPDGSNFTLKIRSTKLEDSAMYFCASPGKYTDTQYFGPGTRLTVL.

This clonotype occurred a few times. The chain joins TRBV7-9 to TRBJ2-2, with D perhaps being TRBD1 or TRBD2 (5 bases each). The ends were cut back, 5 bases at V and 6 bases at J, with 22 bases in the middle. Germline loops: CDR1 SEHNR, CDR2 FQNEAQ (reference sequence). CDR3 length equals 17 residues. CDR3 coding DNA: TGTGCCAGCAGCCCGGTGACGGGACCACCAGAGGCCGGGGAGCTGTTTTTT. Protein sequence: CASSPVTGPPEAGELFF.

DNA of the CDR3: TGTGCCAGCTCACCCGGGCGTAGGGGGATGAACACTGAAGCTTTCTTT. This encodes CASSPGRRGMNTEAFF. This chain uses TRBV18 with TRBJ1-1, with D perhaps matching TRBD1 (6 bases). The V gene lost 3 bases and the J gene lost 0 bases, with 14 bases spanning the gap. Germline loops: CDR1 KGHSH, CDR2 LQKENI. The length of the CDR3 is 16 residues.

The chain combines TRBV5-4 with TRBJ1-1, with D perhaps matching TRBD1 (6 bases). CDR1 is SGHNT, CDR2 YYREEE, per germline (reference sequence). The CDR3 is made up of 16 amino acids. V was pared by 4 bases and J by 7 bases, with 23 bases between. CDR3 sequence reads: CASSLPRHLGGGEAFF. Written as DNA, the CDR3 is TGTGCCAGCAGCCTTCCTAGACACCTAGGAGGGGGTGAAGCTTTCTTT.

This clonotype has only a few counts. The rearrangement joins TRBV27 to TRBJ2-7; 8 bases map to TRBD1. Germline-derived CDR1 and CDR2 are MNHEY and SMNVEV (reference sequence). The V gene end was trimmed by 4 bases and the J gene end by 5 bases; junction bases not matched to a gene: 1. The length of the CDR3 is 12 residues. The CDR3 loop reads CASSSGQDEQYF. The DNA of the CDR3 is TGTGCCAGCAGTTCGGGACAGGACGAGCAGTACTTC.